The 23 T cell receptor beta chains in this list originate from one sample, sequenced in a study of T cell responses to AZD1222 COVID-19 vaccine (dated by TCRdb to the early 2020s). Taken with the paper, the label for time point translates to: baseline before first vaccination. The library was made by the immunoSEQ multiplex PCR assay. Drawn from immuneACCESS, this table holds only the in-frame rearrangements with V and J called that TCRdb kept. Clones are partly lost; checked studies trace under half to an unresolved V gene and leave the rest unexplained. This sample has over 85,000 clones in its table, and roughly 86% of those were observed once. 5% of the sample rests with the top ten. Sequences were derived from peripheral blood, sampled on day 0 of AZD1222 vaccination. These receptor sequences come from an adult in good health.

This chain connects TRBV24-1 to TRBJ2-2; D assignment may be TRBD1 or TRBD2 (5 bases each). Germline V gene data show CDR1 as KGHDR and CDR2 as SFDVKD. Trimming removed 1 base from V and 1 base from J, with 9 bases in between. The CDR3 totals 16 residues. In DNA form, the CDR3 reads TGTGCCACCAGTGATTTCAGGGCGGGGAACACCGGGGAGCTGTTTTTT. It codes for CATSDFRAGNTGELFF.

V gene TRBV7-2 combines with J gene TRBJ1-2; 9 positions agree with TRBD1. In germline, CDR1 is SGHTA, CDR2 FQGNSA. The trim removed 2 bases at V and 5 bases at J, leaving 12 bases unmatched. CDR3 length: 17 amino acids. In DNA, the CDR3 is TGTGCCAGCAGCTTATCCACCGCCAAGGACAGGGGATATGGCTACACCTTC. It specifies CASSLSTAKDRGYGYTF.

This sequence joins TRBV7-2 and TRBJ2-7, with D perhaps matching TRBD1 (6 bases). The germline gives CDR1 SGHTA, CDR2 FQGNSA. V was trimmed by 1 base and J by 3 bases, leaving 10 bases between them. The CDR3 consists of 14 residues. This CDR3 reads CASSLGTANYEQYF. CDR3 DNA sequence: TGTGCCAGCAGCTTAGGGACAGCGAACTACGAGCAGTACTTC.

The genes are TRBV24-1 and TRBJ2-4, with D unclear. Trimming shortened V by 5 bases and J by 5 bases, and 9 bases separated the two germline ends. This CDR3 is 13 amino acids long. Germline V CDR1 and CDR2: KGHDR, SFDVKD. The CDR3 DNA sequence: TGTGCCACCAGTGGCTCCTCTGAAAACATTCAGTACTTC. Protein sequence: CATSGSSENIQYF.

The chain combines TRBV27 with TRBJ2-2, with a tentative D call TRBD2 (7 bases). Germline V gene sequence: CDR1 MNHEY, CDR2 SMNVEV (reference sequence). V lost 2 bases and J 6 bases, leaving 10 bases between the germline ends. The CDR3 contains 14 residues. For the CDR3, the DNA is TGTGCCAGCAGTTTAGGGCGGGGGCCCGGGGAGCTGTTTTTT. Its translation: CASSLGRGPGELFF.

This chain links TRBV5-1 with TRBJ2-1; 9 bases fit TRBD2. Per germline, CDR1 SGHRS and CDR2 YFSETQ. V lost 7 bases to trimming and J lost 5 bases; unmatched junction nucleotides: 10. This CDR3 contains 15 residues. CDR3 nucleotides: TGCGCCAGCCGTTCGGCGGGAGGGCCCCACAATGAGCAGTTCTTC. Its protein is CASRSAGGPHNEQFF.

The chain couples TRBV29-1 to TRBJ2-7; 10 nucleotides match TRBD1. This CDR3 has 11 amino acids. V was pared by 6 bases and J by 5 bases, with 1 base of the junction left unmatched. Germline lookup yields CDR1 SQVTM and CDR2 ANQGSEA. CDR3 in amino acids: CSVGTGDEQYF. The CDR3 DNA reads TGCAGCGTGGGGACAGGGGACGAGCAGTACTTC.

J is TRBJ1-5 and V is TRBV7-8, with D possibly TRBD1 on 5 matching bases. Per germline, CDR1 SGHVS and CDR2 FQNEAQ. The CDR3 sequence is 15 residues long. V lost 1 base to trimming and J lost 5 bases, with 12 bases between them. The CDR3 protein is CASSLGGAADQPQHF. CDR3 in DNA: TGTGCCAGCAGCTTAGGTGGGGCTGCGGATCAGCCCCAGCATTTT.

The CDR3 nucleotides read TGTGCCAGCAGCTCCTCGACAGGGGCGGTCACCTTC. Residues: CASSSSTGAVTF. The chain carries TRBV28 and TRBJ1-2; the match to TRBD1 covers 8 bases. With 6 bases clipped from V and 13 bases from J, the junction kept 10 bases outside the gene matches. CDR3 length equals 12 residues. Per germline, CDR1 MDHEN and CDR2 SYDVKM.

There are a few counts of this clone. The chain's CDR3 is CASSQLAGGPSEQYF. The DNA of the CDR3 is TGTGCCAGCAGCCAACTAGCGGGAGGGCCGAGCGAGCAGTACTTC. The chain couples TRBV3-1 (or the pseudogene TRBV3-2) to TRBJ2-7, with TRBD2 matching 12 bases. Germline CDR1 LGHDT, CDR2 YNNKEL (reference sequence). The ends lost 2 bases at V and 6 bases at J; junction bases unmatched: 5. The CDR3 is 15 amino acids.

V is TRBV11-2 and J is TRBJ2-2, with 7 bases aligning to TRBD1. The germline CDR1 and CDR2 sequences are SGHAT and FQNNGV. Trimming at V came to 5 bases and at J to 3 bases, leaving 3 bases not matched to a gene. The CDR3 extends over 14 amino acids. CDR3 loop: CASSKGQYTGELFF. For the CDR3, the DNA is TGTGCCAGCAGCAAGGGACAGTACACCGGGGAGCTGTTTTTT.

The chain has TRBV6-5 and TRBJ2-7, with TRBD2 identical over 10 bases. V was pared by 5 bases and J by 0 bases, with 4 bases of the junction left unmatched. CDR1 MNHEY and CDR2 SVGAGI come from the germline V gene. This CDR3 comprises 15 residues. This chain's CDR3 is CASSPRTSGSYEQYF. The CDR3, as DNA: TGTGCCAGCAGTCCCCGGACTAGCGGCTCCTACGAGCAGTACTTC.

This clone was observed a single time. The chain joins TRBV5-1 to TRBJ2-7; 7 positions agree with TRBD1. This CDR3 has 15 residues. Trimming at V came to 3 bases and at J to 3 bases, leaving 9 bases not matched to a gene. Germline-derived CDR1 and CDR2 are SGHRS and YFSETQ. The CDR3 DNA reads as TGCGCCAGCAGCTCTCAGACAGGGCAAGGCTACGAGCAGTACTTC. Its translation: CASSSQTGQGYEQYF.

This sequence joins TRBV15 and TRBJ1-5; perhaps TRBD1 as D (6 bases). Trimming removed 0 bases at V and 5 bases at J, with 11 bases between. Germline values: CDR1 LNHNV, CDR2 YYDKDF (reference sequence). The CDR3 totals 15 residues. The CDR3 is CATSRDGAGDQPQHF. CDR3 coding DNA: TGTGCCACCAGCAGAGATGGGGCAGGGGATCAGCCCCAGCATTTT.

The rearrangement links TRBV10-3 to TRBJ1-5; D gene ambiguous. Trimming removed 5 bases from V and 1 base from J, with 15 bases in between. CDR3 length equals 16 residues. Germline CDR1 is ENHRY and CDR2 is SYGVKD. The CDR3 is CAISPQGGSSNQPQHF. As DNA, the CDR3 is TGTGCCATCAGTCCACAAGGAGGAAGCAGCAATCAGCCCCAGCATTTT.

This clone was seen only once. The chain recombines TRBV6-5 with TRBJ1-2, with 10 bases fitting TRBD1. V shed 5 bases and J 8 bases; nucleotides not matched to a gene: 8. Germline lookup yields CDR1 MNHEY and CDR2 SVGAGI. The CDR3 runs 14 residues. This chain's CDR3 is CASSRQGAHGGYTF. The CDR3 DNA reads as TGTGCCAGCAGTCGACAGGGGGCCCACGGGGGCTACACCTTC.

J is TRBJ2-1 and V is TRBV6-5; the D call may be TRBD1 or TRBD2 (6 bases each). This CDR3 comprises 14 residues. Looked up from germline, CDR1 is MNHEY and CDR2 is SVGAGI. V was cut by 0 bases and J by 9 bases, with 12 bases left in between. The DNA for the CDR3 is TGTGCCAGCAGTTACTCTGGGGGGCATAGTGAGCAGTTCTTC. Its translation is CASSYSGGHSEQFF.

The CDR3 nucleotides read TGTGCCATCAGAGCGGGACAGGGGTTCTATGGAAACACCATATATTTT. This translates into CAIRAGQGFYGNTIYF. The chain links TRBV10-3 to TRBJ1-3, with TRBD1 matching over 10 bases. This CDR3 spans 16 amino acids. Germline CDR1 is ENHRY and CDR2 is SYGVKD. With V trimmed by 6 bases and J by 3 bases, 8 bases remained unmatched.

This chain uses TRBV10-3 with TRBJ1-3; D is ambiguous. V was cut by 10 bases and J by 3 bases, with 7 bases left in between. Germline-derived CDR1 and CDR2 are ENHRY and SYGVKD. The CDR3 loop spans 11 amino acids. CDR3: CATSNGNTIYF. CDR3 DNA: TGTGCCACTTCGAATGGAAACACCATATATTTT.

The CDR3 coding sequence is TGTGCCAGTAGTATCAAAGGGAGAGATTCACCCCTCCACTTT. It is translated as CASSIKGRDSPLHF. V gene TRBV19 combines with J gene TRBJ1-6; D gene ambiguous. The germline V gene encodes CDR1 LNHDA and CDR2 SQIVND (reference sequence). This CDR3 comprises 14 residues. The V and J ends lost 3 bases and 8 bases respectively, with 11 bases between them.

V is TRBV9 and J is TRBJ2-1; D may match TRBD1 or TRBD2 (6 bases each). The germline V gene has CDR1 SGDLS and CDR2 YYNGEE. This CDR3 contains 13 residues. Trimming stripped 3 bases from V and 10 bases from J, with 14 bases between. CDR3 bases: TGTGCCAGCAGCGAGGGGGGTGGTACAGAGCAGTTCTTC. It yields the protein CASSEGGGTEQFF.

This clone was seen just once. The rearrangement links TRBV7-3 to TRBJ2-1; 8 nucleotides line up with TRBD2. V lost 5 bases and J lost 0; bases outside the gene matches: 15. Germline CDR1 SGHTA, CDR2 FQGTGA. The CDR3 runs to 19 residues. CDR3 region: CASSPTGASGRSSYNEQFF. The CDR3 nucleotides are TGTGCCAGCAGCCCTACGGGAGCTAGCGGGCGGAGCTCCTACAATGAGCAGTTCTTC.

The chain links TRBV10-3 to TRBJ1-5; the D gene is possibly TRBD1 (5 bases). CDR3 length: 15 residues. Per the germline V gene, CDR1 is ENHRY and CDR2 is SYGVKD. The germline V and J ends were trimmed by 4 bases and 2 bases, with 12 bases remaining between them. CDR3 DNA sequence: TGTGCCATCAGTGGGGATGACAGTCGCAATCAGCCCCAGCATTTT. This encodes CAISGDDSRNQPQHF.